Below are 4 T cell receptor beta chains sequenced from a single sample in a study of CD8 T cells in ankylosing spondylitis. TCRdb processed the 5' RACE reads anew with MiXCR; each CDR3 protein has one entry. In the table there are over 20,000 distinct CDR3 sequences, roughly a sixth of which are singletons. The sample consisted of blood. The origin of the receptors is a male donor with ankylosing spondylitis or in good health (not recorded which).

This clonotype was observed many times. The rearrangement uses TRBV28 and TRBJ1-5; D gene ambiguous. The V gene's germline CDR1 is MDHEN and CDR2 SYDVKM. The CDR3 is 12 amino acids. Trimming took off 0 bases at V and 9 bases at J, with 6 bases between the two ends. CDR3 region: CASSLWTRPQHF. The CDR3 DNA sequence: TGTGCCAGCAGTTTATGGACCAGGCCCCAGCATTTT.

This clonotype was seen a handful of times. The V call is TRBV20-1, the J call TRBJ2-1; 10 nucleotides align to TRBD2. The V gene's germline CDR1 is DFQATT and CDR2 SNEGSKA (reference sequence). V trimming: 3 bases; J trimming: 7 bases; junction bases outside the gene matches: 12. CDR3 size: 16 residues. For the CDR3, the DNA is TGCAGTGCTAGCGAAACACCGGGACTAGCGTCGAATGAGCAGTTCTTC. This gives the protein CSASETPGLASNEQFF.

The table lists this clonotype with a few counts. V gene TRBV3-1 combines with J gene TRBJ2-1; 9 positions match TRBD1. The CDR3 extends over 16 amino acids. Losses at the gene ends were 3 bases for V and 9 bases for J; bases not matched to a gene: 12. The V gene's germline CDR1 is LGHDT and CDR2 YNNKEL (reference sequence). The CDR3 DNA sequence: TGTGCCAGCAGCCATACGGGACAGGGTTTAGGTAGTGAGCAGTTCTTC. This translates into CASSHTGQGLGSEQFF.

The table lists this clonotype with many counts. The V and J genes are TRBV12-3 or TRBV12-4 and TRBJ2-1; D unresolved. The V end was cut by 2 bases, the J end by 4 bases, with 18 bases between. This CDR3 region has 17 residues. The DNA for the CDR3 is TGTGCCAGCAGTTTAAAGTCCCGCAGGAACCCGTACAATGAGCAGTTCTTC. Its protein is CASSLKSRRNPYNEQFF.